This T cell receptor (beta chain) was sequenced in a study of T cell repertoires in cytomegalovirus infection. This clonotype was seen ten or more times. The antigen remains undetermined. TCRdb reprocessed the reads with MiXCR, giving one entry per CDR3 protein. Among roughly 340,000 distinct CDR3 sequences listed, about 29% were seen once. Looked up from germline, CDR1 is SGHTA and CDR2 is FQGNSA. CDR3 length: 13 residues. V gave up 4 bases and J gave up 4 bases, with 10 bases separating them. This clonotype was sampled from a human donor in good health (CMV status not recorded). Some clones in this sample may be carry-over from other donors' samples. Sequencing used cultured PBMCs, obtained from culture after CMV antigen stimulation. J is TRBJ1-2 and V is TRBV7-2; D remains unclear. CDR3 DNA sequence: TGTGCCAGCAGCTCGCCGGTCGTCTATGGCTACACCTTC. It yields the protein CASSSPVVYGYTF.